This TCR beta chain was retrieved from a study of human T cells and chemical hapten exposure. Across the whole study: TCR yields differed between samples (mainly from small differences in pooled library volume).

This sample's time point: healthy volunteer bleed at 2 weeks. The authors extracted total RNA from unfractionated whole blood. Each cDNA molecule in the library carried unique molecular identifiers. TCRdb re-analysed the RACE reads in MiXCR, keeping a single row per CDR3 protein. The sample yields approximately 33,000 distinct CDR3 sequences, around 7% seen once. This clonotype has only a few counts. The origin of this receptor is a human donor in good health. Some clones in this sample may be carry-over from other donors' samples. The sequencing sample was made of whole blood.

CDR3 in amino acids: CASSLVGGDGSPLHF. In nucleotides, the CDR3 is TGCGCCAGCAGCTTGGTTGGTGGGGATGGTTCACCCCTCCACTTT. The chain is built from TRBV5-1 and TRBJ1-6, with D unclear. The CDR3 is 15 residues long. CDR1 SGHRS and CDR2 YFSETQ come from the germline V gene. V lost 0 bases, J lost 9 bases, and 13 bases lay in between.